This TCR beta chain was found in a study of T cell repertoires in cytomegalovirus infection. Study at large: Used in the study were CMV epitopes, some recently identified and HLA-C-restricted, others well-studied and HLA-B-restricted. Evidence of both CMV infection and a matching HLA type came from public TCR beta signatures. The study's findings and limits: What dominated the ex vivo response were HLA-C-restricted CMV-specific TCR beta clonotypes. Individuals carrying CMV plus the relevant HLA were identified by cumulative frequency of public TCR beta families.

Using its own MiXCR run on the reads, TCRdb lists one record per CDR3 protein. The sample gives about a million distinct CDR3 sequences, approximately 32% of which show up once; under 15% is in the top ten. The CDR3 length is 12 residues. The germline CDR1 and CDR2 sequences are LNHDA and SQIVND (reference sequence). The V end was cut by 8 bases, the J end by 4 bases, with 10 bases between. This clonotype was counted a few times. The target antigen is unknown. The receptor was isolated from a human donor in good health (CMV status not recorded). Some clones in this sample may be carry-over from other donors' samples. The chain links TRBV19 to TRBJ2-3; D might be TRBD1 (6 bases). The sample here was cultured CD8+ T cells from PBMCs, taken from culture after CMV antigen stimulation. Written as DNA, the CDR3 is TGTGCCAGTGCCAGGGGAGCAGATACGCAGTATTTT. It is translated as CASARGADTQYF.